This T cell receptor beta chain stems from a study of T cells in Graves' hyperthyroidism and ophthalmopathy (dated by TCRdb to the late 2010s). Context from the whole study: Peripheral blood was sampled at the time of initial diagnosis, prior to any treatment. TCR V-J signatures able to tell the groups apart were searched for in a discovery cohort of 90 to 100 patients, of whom 43 had Graves' ophthalmopathy and 57 had stable Graves' hyperthyroidism. Prospective prediction of ophthalmopathy was tested in an independent validation cohort consisting of fewer than 20 hyperthyroidism patients and some 17 patients who later progressed to ophthalmopathy. The 85 to 100 discovery patients were randomly split 7:3 into training and test sets. In several Graves' hyperthyroidism patients, the study also compared T-cell repertoires from thyroid tissue with T-cell repertoires from blood. After blood sampling, hyperthyroidism patients were treated with methimazole at a starting dose of 30 mg daily, and ophthalmopathy patients were treated with high-dose intravenous methylprednisolone. According to the paper, TCR Vbeta CDR3 sequencing was carried out on 135 peripheral blood samples, which came from over 40 ophthalmopathy, 80 or so hyperthyroidism and some 17 progressor patients. Overall study results and their limits: In validation, the model predicted progression to ophthalmopathy a median of approximately 6.3 months before onset, with 70% to 71% sensitivity and more than 72% specificity. Sample size was not statistically predetermined, and investigators were not blinded to group allocation. Most expanded thyroid clonotypes (frequency above 0.001) were also found in blood, which suggests that blood repertoires may mirror thyroid immune responses. A model built on a 13 V-J signature distinguished ophthalmopathy from stable hyperthyroidism, reaching around 87% sensitivity and approximately 83% specificity in cross-validation and 80%/75% in testing.

Stable Graves' hyperthyroidism was defined as no progression to ophthalmopathy during 18 months of follow-up. Hyperthyroidism patients were newly diagnosed, with disease duration under 2 months, and aged 18 to 65 years. Patients with uncontrolled infections, other autoimmune diseases, pregnancy or lactation were excluded. Diagnoses relied on clinical symptoms, serum thyroxine and TRAb, thyroid ultrasound and orbital computed tomography. PBMCs were separated from around 9.1 ml of fresh peripheral blood using Ficoll-Paque density gradient centrifugation. Trizol reagent was used to extract total RNA, and RNA quality was then checked on an Agilent 2100 Bioanalyzer. Amplification of TCR beta CDR3 regions was carried out from RNA transcripts. A first-round RT-PCR of the TCR CDR3 used the HTBI primer set with the Qiagen OneStep RT-PCR kit. Libraries were constructed in a second round of multiplex PCR, after which size selection and purification were carried out. The libraries were sequenced on an Illumina HiSeq2000 using paired-end 100 bp reads. In the original analysis: SOAPnuke was used to process the raw data, throwing out any read that contained adapters or uncalled bases, had a mean Phred below 15, or lacked an exact constant-primer or identifier match. High-quality paired reads were merged using COPE v1.2.5, and each unique nucleotide sequence was defined as a clonotype. Clonotypes were aligned to IMGT TRBV, TRBD and TRBJ reference segments using MiTCR v1.1. The analysis included only V-J combinations with a frequency above 0.0001, which together covered 99% to 99.2% of the repertoires. The TCS score was defined as the ratio of F50 (clonal expansion) to E x V (chaos), calculated using BLOSUM62-based TCRdist between CDR3 peptides within each V-J. Welch's t-statistics and random forest reduced approximately 520 V-J features to about 12, which were used in a naive Bayes classifier (R e1071). The public reads were reanalyzed by TCRdb: fastp trimming at Q25, MiXCR alignment, in-frame beta chains only. One record per CDR3 amino acid sequence lists the most common genes and DNA. These V and J calls rely on TCRdb rather than the paper's analysis. The sample includes 200,000 to 250,000 distinct CDR3 sequences, with 17% observed a single time. The ten largest account for approximately 50% of the sample.

A word on this clonotype: What antigen it recognizes has not been identified. A much larger clonotype is one base distant, so this may be a read error.

Including cysteine and phenylalanine, the CDR3 has 15 amino acids. Only the CDR3 region is kept as DNA, spanning 45 bases read in frame from base 1. The germline V gene yields MNHNS for CDR1 and SASEGT for CDR2. Recombination joined TRBV6-1 with TRBJ2-5; TRBD2 is a weak D gene call, 6 bases matching. The receptor's source is a man between 45 and 60 years old with Graves' hyperthyroidism. The sequenced sample was blood. Here is the DNA: TGTGCCAGCAGTGAAATGTGGGGGAGGAGAGAGGCCCAGTACTTC. This gives the protein CASSEMWGRREAQYF.